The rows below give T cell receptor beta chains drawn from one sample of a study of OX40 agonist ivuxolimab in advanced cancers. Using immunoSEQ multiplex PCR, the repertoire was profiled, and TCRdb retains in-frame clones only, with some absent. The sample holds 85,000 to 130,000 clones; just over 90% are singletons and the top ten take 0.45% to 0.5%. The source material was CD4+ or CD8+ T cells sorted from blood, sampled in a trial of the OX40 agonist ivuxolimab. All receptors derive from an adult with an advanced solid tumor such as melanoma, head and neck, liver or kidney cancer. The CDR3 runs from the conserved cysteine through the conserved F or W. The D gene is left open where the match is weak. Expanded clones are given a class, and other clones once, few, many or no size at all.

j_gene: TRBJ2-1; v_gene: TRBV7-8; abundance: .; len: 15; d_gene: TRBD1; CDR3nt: TGTGCCAGCAGCCGGCTGACAGGGCCGAGGAATGAGCAGTTCTTC; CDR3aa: CASSRLTGPRNEQFF
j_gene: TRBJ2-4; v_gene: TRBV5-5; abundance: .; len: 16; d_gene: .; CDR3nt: TGTGCCAGCAGCCTGAGTGCAAGCCTAGCCAAAAACATTCAGTACTTC; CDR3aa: CASSLSASLAKNIQYF
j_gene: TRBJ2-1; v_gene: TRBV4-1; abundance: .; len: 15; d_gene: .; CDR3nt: TGCGCCAGCAGCCAACCGGGGAGCTCCTACAATGAGCAGTTCTTC; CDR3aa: CASSQPGSSYNEQFF
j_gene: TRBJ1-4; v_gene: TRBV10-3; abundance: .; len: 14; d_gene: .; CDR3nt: TGTGCCATCAGTGAACGGGGGAAGGGTGAAAAACTGTTTTTT; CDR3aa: CAISERGKGEKLFF
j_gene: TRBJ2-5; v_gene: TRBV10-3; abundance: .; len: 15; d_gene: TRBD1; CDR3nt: TGTGCCATCAGTGAGGGATTGGACAGGGGACAGACCCAGTACTTC; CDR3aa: CAISEGLDRGQTQYF
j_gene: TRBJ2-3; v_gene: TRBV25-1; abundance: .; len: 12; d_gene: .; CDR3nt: TGTGCCAGCAGTGAATACCCGGATACGCAGTATTTT; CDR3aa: CASSEYPDTQYF
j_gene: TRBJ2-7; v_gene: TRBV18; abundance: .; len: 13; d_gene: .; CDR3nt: TGTGCCAGCTCACCCCCAGTTTCCTACGAGCAGTACTTC; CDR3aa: CASSPPVSYEQYF
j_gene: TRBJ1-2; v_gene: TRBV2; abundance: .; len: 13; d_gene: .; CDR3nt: TGTGCCAGCAGACAAGGTTTGGGGGGACGCTACACCTTC; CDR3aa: CASRQGLGGRYTF
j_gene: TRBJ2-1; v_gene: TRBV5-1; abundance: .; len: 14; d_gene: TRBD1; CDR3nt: TGCGCCAGCAGCTCAGGACAGGGCCCCAATGAGCAGTTCTTC; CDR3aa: CASSSGQGPNEQFF
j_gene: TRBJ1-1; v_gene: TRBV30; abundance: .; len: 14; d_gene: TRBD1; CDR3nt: TGTGCCTGGAGTAACGACAGGGTTGCCACTGAAGCTTTCTTT; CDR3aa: CAWSNDRVATEAFF
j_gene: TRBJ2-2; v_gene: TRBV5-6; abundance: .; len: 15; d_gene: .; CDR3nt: TGTGCCAGCAGCTTGGGACAGTTGAACACCGGGGAGCTGTTTTTT; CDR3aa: CASSLGQLNTGELFF
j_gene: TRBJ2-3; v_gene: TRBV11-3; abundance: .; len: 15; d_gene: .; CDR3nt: TGTGCCAGCAGCTTCGGGACCGCCGATACGAGGTCGCAGTATTTT; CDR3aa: CASSFGTADTRSQYF
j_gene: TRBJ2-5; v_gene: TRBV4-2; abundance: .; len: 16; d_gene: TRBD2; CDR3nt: TGTGCCAGCAGCCAGGATCTAGCGGGGGGGCCAGAGACCCAGTACTTC; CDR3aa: CASSQDLAGGPETQYF
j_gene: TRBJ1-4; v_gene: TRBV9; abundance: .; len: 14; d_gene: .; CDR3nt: TGTGCCAGCACTTTAGAAGGGGGATTTGAAAAACTGTTTTTT; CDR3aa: CASTLEGGFEKLFF
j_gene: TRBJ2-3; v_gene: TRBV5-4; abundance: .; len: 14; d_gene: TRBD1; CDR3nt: TGTGCCAGCAGCCCGGACAGGGGCACAGATACGCAGTATTTT; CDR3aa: CASSPDRGTDTQYF
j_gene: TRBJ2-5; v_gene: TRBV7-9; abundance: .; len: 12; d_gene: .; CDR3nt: TGTGCCAGCAGCTTAGGGCAAGAGACCCAGTACTTC; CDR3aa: CASSLGQETQYF
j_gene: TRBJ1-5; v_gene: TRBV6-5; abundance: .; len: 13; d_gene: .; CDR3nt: TGTGCCAGCAGTTACTTTTCAGGGCAGCCCCAGCATTTT; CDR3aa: CASSYFSGQPQHF
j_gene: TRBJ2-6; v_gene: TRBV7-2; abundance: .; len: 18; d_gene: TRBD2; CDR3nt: TGTGCCAGCAGCACCCCTAGCGGGGGGGCTCCTGGGGCCAACGTCCTGACTTTC; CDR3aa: CASSTPSGGAPGANVLTF
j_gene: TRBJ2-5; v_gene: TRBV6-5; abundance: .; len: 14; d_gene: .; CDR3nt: TGTGCCAGACATCCCAGGGGGGTGGAAGAGACCCAGTACTTC; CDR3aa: CARHPRGVEETQYF
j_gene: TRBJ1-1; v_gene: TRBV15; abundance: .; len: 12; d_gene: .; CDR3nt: TGTGCCACCAGCAGAGATCACAGGCAAGCTTTCTTT; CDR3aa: CATSRDHRQAFF
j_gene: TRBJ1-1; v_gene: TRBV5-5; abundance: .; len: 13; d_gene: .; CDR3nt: TGTGCCAGCAGCTTCTCAATGAACACTGAAGCTTTCTTT; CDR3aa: CASSFSMNTEAFF
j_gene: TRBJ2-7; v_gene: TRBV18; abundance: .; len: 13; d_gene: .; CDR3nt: TGTGCCAGCTCACCGAGGACATACTACGAGCAGTACTTC; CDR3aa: CASSPRTYYEQYF
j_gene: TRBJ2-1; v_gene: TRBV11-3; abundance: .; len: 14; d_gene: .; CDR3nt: TGTGCCAGCAGCTTAGGCAGGGTTGACAATGAGCAGTTCTTC; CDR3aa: CASSLGRVDNEQFF
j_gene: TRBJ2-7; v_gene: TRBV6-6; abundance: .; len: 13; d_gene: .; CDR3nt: TGTGCCAGCAGCGGGACCGGGACGTACGAGCAGTACTTC; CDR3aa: CASSGTGTYEQYF
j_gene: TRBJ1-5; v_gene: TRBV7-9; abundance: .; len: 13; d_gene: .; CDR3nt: TGTGCCAGCAGCTTGGAGACTTATCAGCCCCAGCATTTT; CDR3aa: CASSLETYQPQHF
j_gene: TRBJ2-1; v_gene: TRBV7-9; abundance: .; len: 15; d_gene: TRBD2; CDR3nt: TGTGCCAGCAGCTTACCTAGCGGGGGCTACAATGAGCAGTTCTTC; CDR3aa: CASSLPSGGYNEQFF
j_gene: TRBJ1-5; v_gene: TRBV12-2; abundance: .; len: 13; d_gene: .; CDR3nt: TGTGCAAGTCGCTTGACAGTGAATCAGCCCCAGCATTTT; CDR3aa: CASRLTVNQPQHF
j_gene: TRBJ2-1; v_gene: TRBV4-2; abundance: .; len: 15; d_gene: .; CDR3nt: TGTGCCAGCAGCCAAGGGGAAGGCTCCTACAATGAGCAGTTCTTC; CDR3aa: CASSQGEGSYNEQFF
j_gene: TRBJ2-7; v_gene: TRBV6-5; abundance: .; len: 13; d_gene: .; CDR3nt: TGTGCCAGCAGCAAGGACAGAGCCTACGAGCAGTACTTC; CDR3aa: CASSKDRAYEQYF
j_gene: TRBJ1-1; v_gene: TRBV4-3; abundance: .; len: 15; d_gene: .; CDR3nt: TGCGCCAGCAGCCAAGAAGAGATAGGGCTCACTGAAGCTTTCTTT; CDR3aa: CASSQEEIGLTEAFF
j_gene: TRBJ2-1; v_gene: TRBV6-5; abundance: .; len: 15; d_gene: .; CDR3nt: TGTGCCAGCAGTTACCAGGGGACGTCCTACAATGAGCAGTTCTTC; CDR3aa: CASSYQGTSYNEQFF
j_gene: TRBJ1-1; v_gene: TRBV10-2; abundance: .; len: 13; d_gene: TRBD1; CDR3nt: TGCGCCAGCACGGACAGGGGCGGCACTGAAGCTTTCTTT; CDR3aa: CASTDRGGTEAFF
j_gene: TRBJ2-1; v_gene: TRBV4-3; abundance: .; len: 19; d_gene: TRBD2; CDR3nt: TGCGCCAGCAGCCAGCCCCAGGGACTAGCGGGGGGTTACAACAATGAGCAGTTCTTC; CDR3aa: CASSQPQGLAGGYNNEQFF
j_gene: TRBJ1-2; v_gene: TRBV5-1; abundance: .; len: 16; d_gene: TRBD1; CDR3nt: TGCGCCAGCAGCCCTGGACAGGGGATAGTATCCTATGGCTACACCTTC; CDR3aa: CASSPGQGIVSYGYTF
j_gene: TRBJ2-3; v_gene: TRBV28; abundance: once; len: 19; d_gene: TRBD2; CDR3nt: TGTGCCAGCAGTTTAGGGGCCAGCGGGGCGGGTGGTCGCACAGATACGCAGTATTTT; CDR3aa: CASSLGASGAGGRTDTQYF
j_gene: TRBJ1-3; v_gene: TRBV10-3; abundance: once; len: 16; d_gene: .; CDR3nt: TGTGCCATCAGTGAGTCCTCAGGGAACTCTGGAAACACCATATATTTT; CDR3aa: CAISESSGNSGNTIYF
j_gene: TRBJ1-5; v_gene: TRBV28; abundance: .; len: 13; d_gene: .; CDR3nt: TGTGCCAGCAGTCTAAATAGCAATCAGCCCCAGCATTTT; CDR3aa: CASSLNSNQPQHF
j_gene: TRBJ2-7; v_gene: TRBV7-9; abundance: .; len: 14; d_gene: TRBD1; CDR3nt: TGTGCCAGCAGCAGGGGGACAGGGTCGAGGGAGCAGTACTTC; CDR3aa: CASSRGTGSREQYF
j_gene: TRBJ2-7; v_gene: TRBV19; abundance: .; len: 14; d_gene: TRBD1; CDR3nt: TGTGCCAGTAGGACACAGGGGGCCCTAGGCGAGCAGTACTTC; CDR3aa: CASRTQGALGEQYF
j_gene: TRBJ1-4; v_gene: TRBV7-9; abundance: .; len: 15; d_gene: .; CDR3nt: TGTGCCAGCAGCTTAGGAGGCGGCTTAAATGAAAAACTGTTTTTT; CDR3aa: CASSLGGGLNEKLFF
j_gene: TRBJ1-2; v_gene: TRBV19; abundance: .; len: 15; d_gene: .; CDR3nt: TGTGCCAGTAGTCCCACCTTCGGGACAACCTATGGCTACACCTTC; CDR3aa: CASSPTFGTTYGYTF
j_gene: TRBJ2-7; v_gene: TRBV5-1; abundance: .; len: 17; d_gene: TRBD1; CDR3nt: TGCGCCAGCAGCTTGAGTTCTGGCGGGACAGGGCTCTACGAGCAGTACTTC; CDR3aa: CASSLSSGGTGLYEQYF
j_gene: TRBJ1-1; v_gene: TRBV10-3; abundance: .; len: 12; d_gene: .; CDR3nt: TGTGCCATCAGTGATGCCTCTCTTGGGGCTTTCTTT; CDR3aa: CAISDASLGAFF
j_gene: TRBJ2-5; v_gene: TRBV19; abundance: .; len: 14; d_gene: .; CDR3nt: TGTGCCAGTATGGACCAAAGAAAGACCGGGACCCAGTACTTC; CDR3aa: CASMDQRKTGTQYF
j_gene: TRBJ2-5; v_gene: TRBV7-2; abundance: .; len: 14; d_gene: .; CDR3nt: TGTGCCAGCAGCTTAGACGTACGGAAAGAGACCCAGTACTTC; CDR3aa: CASSLDVRKETQYF
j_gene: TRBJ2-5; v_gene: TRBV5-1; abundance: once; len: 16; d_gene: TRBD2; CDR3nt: TGCGCCAGCAGCTTGGGGCCGGGACTAGCGGGGGAGACCCAGTACTTC; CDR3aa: CASSLGPGLAGETQYF
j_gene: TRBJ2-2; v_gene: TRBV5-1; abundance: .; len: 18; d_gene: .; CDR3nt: TGCGCCAGCAGCAGCCTATTGTTCGACCGGGGGGCAATCGGGGAGCTGTTTTTT; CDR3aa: CASSSLLFDRGAIGELFF
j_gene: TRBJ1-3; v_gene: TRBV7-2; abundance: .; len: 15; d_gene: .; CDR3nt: TGTGCCAGCAGCTTAGAAGTGGGGTGGGGAAACACCATATATTTT; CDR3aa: CASSLEVGWGNTIYF
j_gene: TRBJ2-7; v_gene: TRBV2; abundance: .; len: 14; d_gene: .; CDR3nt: TGTGCCAGCAGTGACCGGGCCGCAGGCCCCGAGCAGTACTTC; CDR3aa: CASSDRAAGPEQYF
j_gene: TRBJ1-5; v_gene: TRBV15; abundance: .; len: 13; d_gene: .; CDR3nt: TGTGCCACCAGCAGAGGGGGAGGGCAGCCCCAGCATTTT; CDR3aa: CATSRGGGQPQHF
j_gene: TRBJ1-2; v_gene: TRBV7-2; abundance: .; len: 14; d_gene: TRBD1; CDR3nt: TGTGCCAGCAGCTTAAGGACAGGGAACTATGGCTACACCTTC; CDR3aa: CASSLRTGNYGYTF
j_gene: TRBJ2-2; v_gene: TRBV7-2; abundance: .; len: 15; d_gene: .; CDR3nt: TGTGCCAGCAGCTTACTGGGAGGCGGCACCGGGGAGCTGTTTTTT; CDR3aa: CASSLLGGGTGELFF
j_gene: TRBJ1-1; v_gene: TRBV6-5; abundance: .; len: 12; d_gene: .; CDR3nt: TGTGCCAGCAGGTCGACAGGAGTTGAAGCTTTCTTT; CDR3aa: CASRSTGVEAFF